This is a list of T cell receptor beta chains from one sample in a study of shared clonotypes between healthy human individuals. Libraries were prepared by immunoSEQ multiplex PCR; TCRdb keeps only in-frame clonotypes and omits some of them. The table includes some 89,000 clones, 67% detected once. Sequencing was done on a sample of memory CD8+ T cells sorted from blood. The receptors derive from a man in his thirties or forties in good health. CDR3s include the opening cysteine and the closing phenylalanine or tryptophan. The order of the fields is V gene, D gene, CDR3 protein. D genes are given only for firm matches.

TRBV14 . CASSQDPYPDYGYTF
TRBV5-1 . CASSSPPAGVYEQYF
TRBV6-4 TRBD1 CASRDSGTERKYSNQPQHF
TRBV25-1 . CASSASSYRQGGTDTQYF
TRBV7-3 TRBD2 CASTLTLAGAYPGELFF
TRBV7-9 TRBD1 CASTTTGTEGPYNEQFF
TRBV5-8 TRBD2 CASSLEGRGGRYKTQYF
TRBV5-4 . CASSCWGGQTEAFF
TRBV7-9 . CASSLARKGPYGYTF
TRBV7-8 TRBD2 CASSFPISGRAGHEQFF
TRBV5-3 . CARSNFSTDLNQPQHF
TRBV7-8 TRBD1 CASSSGTGTGNEQFF
TRBV11-1 . CASSLGPGTGENTEAFF
TRBV13 . CASSLRNGNEQFF
TRBV9 . CASSVGGTFGEQYF
TRBV7-9 . CASSSETNRDEQYF
TRBV11-3 TRBD1 CASSLETGDNNEQFF
TRBV6-5 . CASSYGRSSYNEQFF
TRBV30 . CAWSFPDGYTF
TRBV10-2 . CASSESGGERGEKLFF
TRBV6-1 . CASSTHGEDEKLFF